The 19 T cell receptor beta chains given below trace back to one sample, sequenced in a study of shared clonotypes between healthy human individuals (dated by TCRdb to 2019 to 2021). The library was generated by the immunoSEQ multiplex PCR assay. TCRdb took over this immuneACCESS table, retaining in-frame rearrangements with V and J assigned. Such tables are incomplete; in checked studies, under half of the missing clones stem from an unresolved V gene, and the remainder is unexplained. The sample contains under 1 million clones, roughly 96% of them found a single time. Less than 0.3% of the sample belongs to the ten largest clones. For the CD8 naive samples, CD45RO-negative cells were positively selected for CCR7, yielding a CD45RA+CCR7+ population from which TemRA cells were excluded. The sample consisted of naive CD8+ T cells sorted from blood. The cell subset or site label, as the study defines it: CD45RA+CCR7+. These receptors all come from a man between 25 and 39 years old in good health.

The chain employs TRBV27 and TRBJ2-7; the D gene is possibly TRBD2 (6 bases). Trimming removed 6 bases at V and 3 bases at J, with 15 bases between. This CDR3 is built from 14 residues. Germline-derived CDR1 and CDR2 are MNHEY and SMNVEV (reference sequence). CDR3 bases: TGTGCCAGCAGAGATAGCGGTGGACTCTACGAGCAGTACTTC. It translates to CASRDSGGLYEQYF.

The V call is TRBV11-2, the J call TRBJ2-1; D unresolved. With 2 bases removed from V and 5 bases from J, the gap between germline ends came to 7 bases. The V gene's germline CDR1 is SGHAT and CDR2 FQNNGV. CDR3 length equals 13 residues. The CDR3 sequence is CASSLYENNEQFF. The CDR3 nucleotides read TGTGCCAGCAGCTTATACGAAAACAATGAGCAGTTCTTC. Combining the CDR3 with reference TRBV11-2 and TRBJ2-1 gives the whole variable domain EAGVAQSPRYKIIEKRQSVAFWCNPISGHATLYWYQQILGQGPKLLIQFQNNGVVDDSQLPKDRFSAERLKGVDSTLKIQPAKLEDSAVYLCASSLYENNEQFFGPGTRLTVL.

The chain links TRBV6-5 to TRBJ2-3; D unclear. V shed 6 bases and J shed 2 bases, with 9 bases lying between them. The germline V gene has CDR1 MNHEY and CDR2 SVGAGI. The CDR3 is made up of 13 amino acids. The CDR3 loop is CASRLEITDTQYF. CDR3 in DNA: TGTGCCAGCAGGCTGGAAATCACAGATACGCAGTATTTT.

The chain has TRBV27 and TRBJ2-1; TRBD2 matches at 11 bases. V was pared by 7 bases and J by 4 bases, with 6 bases of the junction left unmatched. Germline CDR1 and CDR2: MNHEY and SMNVEV (reference sequence). The CDR3 totals 15 residues. The CDR3 sequence is CASTEGTSGYNEQFF. DNA for the CDR3: TGTGCCAGCACCGAAGGGACTAGCGGATACAATGAGCAGTTCTTC.

As for this clone: The sample contains more than one DNA sequence encoding this CDR3. The chain is built from TRBV7-8 and TRBJ2-7; unclear D gene. CDR3 length: 14 amino acids. Germline values: CDR1 SGHVS, CDR2 FQNEAQ. V shed 0 bases and J shed 2 bases, with 8 bases lying between them. The CDR3 is CASSLAGPTYEQYF. The CDR3 DNA reads as TGTGCCAGCAGCTTAGCCGGGCCTACCTACGAGCAGTACTTC. Based on the CDR3 plus reference TRBV7-8 and TRBJ2-7, the full variable domain is GAGVSQSPRYKVAKRGQDVALRCDPISGHVSLFWYQQALGQGPEFLTYFQNEAQLDKSGLPSDRFFAERPEGSVSTLKIQRTQQEDSAVYLCASSLAGPTYEQYFGPGTRLTVT.

This sequence joins TRBV4-1 and TRBJ1-2, with no clear D. Germline V gene sequence: CDR1 MGHRA, CDR2 YSYEKL. The V gene lost 0 bases and the J gene lost 4 bases, with 9 bases spanning the gap. The CDR3 covers 14 residues. CDR3 region: CASSQEAGPYGYTF. In DNA form, the CDR3 reads TGCGCCAGCAGCCAAGAGGCGGGCCCCTATGGCTACACCTTC.

The rearrangement joins TRBV5-6 to TRBJ2-7; D uncertain. Germline CDR1 reads SGHDT; CDR2 reads YYEEEE. CDR3 length equals 14 residues. V lost 1 base and J lost 0, with 8 bases in between. The CDR3, as DNA: TGTGCCAGCAGCTTGTATGGTGTCTCCTACGAGCAGTACTTC. Residues: CASSLYGVSYEQYF.

V and J are TRBV5-1 and TRBJ2-3, with 13 bases lining up with TRBD2. Germline-derived CDR1 and CDR2 are SGHRS and YFSETQ. V was pared by 4 bases and J by 2 bases, with 7 bases of the junction left unmatched. CDR3 length equals 17 residues. CDR3 region: CASSALLAGGDTDTQYF. The CDR3 nucleotides read TGCGCCAGCAGCGCCTTACTAGCGGGAGGGGACACAGATACGCAGTATTTT.

The chain has TRBV6-1 and TRBJ2-7; 9 bases line up with TRBD1. From germline, CDR1 is MNHNS and CDR2 SASEGT. The CDR3 is made up of 14 amino acids. V gave up 5 bases and J gave up 2 bases; unmatched junction bases: 4. The CDR3 nucleotides read TGTGCCAGCAGTCCCGGGACAGGGCCCTACGAGCAGTACTTC. As protein: CASSPGTGPYEQYF.

In this sample, this clone turned up once. The rearrangement joins TRBV27 to TRBJ2-7; 8 nucleotides line up with TRBD1. CDR1 and CDR2 (germline): MNHEY, SMNVEV (reference sequence). The CDR3 loop spans 15 amino acids. V was pared by 3 bases and J by 3 bases, with 7 bases of the junction left unmatched. The CDR3 region has the DNA TGTGCCAGCAGTTTTTCAGCAGGGGGCAGCTACGAGCAGTACTTC. Translated: CASSFSAGGSYEQYF.

Only one count was recorded for this clone. The V call is TRBV5-1, the J call TRBJ2-1; 8 bases align to TRBD1. After removal of 0 bases from V and 9 bases from J, the junction contained 5 bases not matched to a gene. This CDR3 contains 14 residues. The germline V gene has CDR1 SGHRS and CDR2 YFSETQ. The CDR3 DNA follows: TGCGCCAGCAGCTTGGGGACAGGGTTTACTGAGCAGTTCTTC. Protein product: CASSLGTGFTEQFF.

This clone is a singleton in its sample. V usage is TRBV29-1 and J usage is TRBJ2-2; 9 bases line up with TRBD1. From germline, CDR1 is SQVTM and CDR2 ANQGSEA. The junction had 8 bases not matched to a gene; V was cut back by 8 bases and J by 4 bases. The CDR3 runs 14 residues. CDR3 in amino acids: CSSGTGIFTGELFF. CDR3 DNA sequence: TGCAGCTCCGGGACAGGGATTTTCACCGGGGAGCTGTTTTTT.

The chain combines TRBV9 with TRBJ1-3; maybe TRBD1 (5 bases). The germline V and J ends were trimmed by 4 bases and 4 bases, with 15 bases remaining between them. CDR3 length: 15 amino acids. CDR1 and CDR2 from the germline V gene are SGDLS and YYNGEE. DNA of the CDR3: TGTGCCAGCAGCCCCAGTGGGGGTAAGGGAAACACCATATATTTT. It codes for CASSPSGGKGNTIYF.

Here the CDR3 reads CASFEGAITDTQYF. In DNA form, the CDR3 reads TGTGCCAGCTTCGAAGGGGCGATCACAGATACGCAGTATTTT. This chain uses TRBV9 with TRBJ2-3; the D gene is possibly TRBD1 (5 bases). CDR3 length: 14 amino acids. V was cut by 7 bases and J by 2 bases, with 14 bases left in between. The germline gives CDR1 SGDLS, CDR2 YYNGEE.

V and J are TRBV11-2 and TRBJ2-7; 11 bases map to TRBD2. This CDR3 comprises 15 residues. After removal of 0 bases from V and 3 bases from J, the junction contained 1 base not matched to a gene. Looked up from germline, CDR1 is SGHAT and CDR2 is FQNNGV. The CDR3 DNA reads as TGTGCCAGCAGCTTAGAAGGGACTAGCGGCTACGAGCAGTACTTC. Protein product: CASSLEGTSGYEQYF.

This sequence joins TRBV4-1 and TRBJ2-7; D uncertain. Trimming stripped 0 bases from V and 4 bases from J, with 13 bases between. The V gene's germline CDR1 is MGHRA and CDR2 YSYEKL. This CDR3 has 15 residues. For the CDR3, the DNA is TGCGCCAGCAGCCAAGATATTTCCTTGGGGTACGAGCAGTACTTC. It specifies CASSQDISLGYEQYF.

This clone was picked up one time. The V and J genes are TRBV27 and TRBJ2-3, with 7 bases aligning to TRBD2. In germline, CDR1 is MNHEY, CDR2 SMNVEV (reference sequence). Germline trimming cut 3 bases from V and 6 bases from J; bases unmatched to any gene: 0. This CDR3 region has 12 residues. Here the CDR3 reads CASSLRGDTQYF. The CDR3 DNA reads as TGTGCCAGCAGTTTGCGGGGGGATACGCAGTATTTT.

The rearrangement joins TRBV23-1 to TRBJ1-5, with a tentative D call TRBD1 (6 bases). TRBV23-1 is given ORF status, its function remaining uncertain. The CDR3 is made up of 17 amino acids. The V gene lost 0 bases and the J gene lost 9 bases, with 21 bases spanning the gap. The CDR3 here is CASSQSSGGPPRWPQHF. The CDR3 nucleotides read TGCGCCAGCAGTCAATCGAGCGGGGGGCCCCCGAGGTGGCCCCAGCATTTT.

The chain has TRBV1 and TRBJ2-5. TRBV1 has pseudogene status. CDR3 size: 11 residues. The CDR3 sequence: CTSSRADTPYF. The CDR3, as DNA: TGCACCAGCAGCCGGGCGGATACCCCGTACTTC.